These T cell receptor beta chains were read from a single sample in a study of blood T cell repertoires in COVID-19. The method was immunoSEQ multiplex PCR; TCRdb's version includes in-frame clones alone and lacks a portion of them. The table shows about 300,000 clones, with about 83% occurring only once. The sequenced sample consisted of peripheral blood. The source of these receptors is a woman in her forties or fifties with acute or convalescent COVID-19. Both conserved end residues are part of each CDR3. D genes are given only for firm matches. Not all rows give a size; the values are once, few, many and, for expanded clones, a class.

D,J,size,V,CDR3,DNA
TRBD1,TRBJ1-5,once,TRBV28,CASTALRDRELPQHF,TGTGCCAGCACCGCCCTCCGGGACAGAGAACTGCCCCAGCATTTT
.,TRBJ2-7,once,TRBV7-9,CASSSTTVAYEQYF,TGTGCCAGCAGCTCTACGACAGTGGCCTACGAGCAGTACTTC
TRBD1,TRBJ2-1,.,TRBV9,CASSPGQGEQFF,TGTGCCAGCAGCCCGGGACAGGGAGAGCAGTTCTTC
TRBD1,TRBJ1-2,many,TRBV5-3,CARSKEGQGTF,TGTGCCAGAAGCAAGGAGGGACAGGGGACCTTC
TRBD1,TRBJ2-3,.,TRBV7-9,CASSLLGQAVTDTQYF,TGTGCCAGCAGCCTCCTCGGACAGGCTGTCACAGATACGCAGTATTTT
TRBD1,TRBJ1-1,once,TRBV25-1,CASSEGTGQGDDTEAFF,TGTGCCAGCAGTGAAGGGACAGGGCAGGGAGACGACACTGAAGCTTTCTTT
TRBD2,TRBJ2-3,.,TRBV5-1,CASSFLAGGDTQYF,TGCGCCAGCAGCTTTCTAGCGGGAGGGGATACGCAGTATTTT
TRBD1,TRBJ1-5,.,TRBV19,CASSMTGGYQPQHF,TGTGCCAGTAGTATGACAGGGGGGTATCAGCCCCAGCATTTT
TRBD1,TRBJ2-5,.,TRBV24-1,CATSDGQGLETQYF,TGTGCCACCAGTGACGGACAGGGGCTAGAGACCCAGTACTTC
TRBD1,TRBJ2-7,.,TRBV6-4,CASTKIGQGGEDEQYF,TGTGCCAGCACCAAGATTGGACAGGGGGGTGAGGACGAGCAGTACTTC
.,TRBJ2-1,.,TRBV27,CASSLSTRRNEQFF,TGTGCCAGCAGTTTATCGACACGCCGAAATGAGCAGTTCTTC